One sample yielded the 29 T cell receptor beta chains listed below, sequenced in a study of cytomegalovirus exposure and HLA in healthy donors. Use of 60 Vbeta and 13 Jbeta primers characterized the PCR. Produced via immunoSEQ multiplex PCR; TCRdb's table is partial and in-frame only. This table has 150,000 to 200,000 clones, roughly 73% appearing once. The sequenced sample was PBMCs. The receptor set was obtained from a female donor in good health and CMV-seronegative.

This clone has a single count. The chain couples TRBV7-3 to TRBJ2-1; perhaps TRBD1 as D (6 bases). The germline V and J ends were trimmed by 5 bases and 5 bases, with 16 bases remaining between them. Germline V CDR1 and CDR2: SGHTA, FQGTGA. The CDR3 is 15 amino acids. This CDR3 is CASSRRVEGDNEQFF. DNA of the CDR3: TGTGCCAGCAGCCGCAGGGTTGAGGGGGACAATGAGCAGTTCTTC.

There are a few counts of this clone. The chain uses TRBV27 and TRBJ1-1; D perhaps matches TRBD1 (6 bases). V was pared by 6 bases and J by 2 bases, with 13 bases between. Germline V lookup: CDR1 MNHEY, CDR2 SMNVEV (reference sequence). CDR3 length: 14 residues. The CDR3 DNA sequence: TGTGCCAGCAGCCTTACAGGGCTAAACACTGAAGCTTTCTTT. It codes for CASSLTGLNTEAFF.

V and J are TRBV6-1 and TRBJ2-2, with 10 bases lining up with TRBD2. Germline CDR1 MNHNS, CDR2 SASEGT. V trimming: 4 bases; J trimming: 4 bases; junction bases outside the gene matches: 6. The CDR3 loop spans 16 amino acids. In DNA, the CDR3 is TGTGCCAGCAGTGTGAGACTAGCGGGTTCCACCGGGGAGCTGTTTTTT. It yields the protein CASSVRLAGSTGELFF.

CDR3 nucleotides: TGTGCCAGCAGCTTAGTACAGGCCCGACAGGGGGCCTACGAGCAGTACTTC. Encoded protein: CASSLVQARQGAYEQYF. The chain links TRBV7-8 to TRBJ2-7, with TRBD1 matching 9 bases. With V trimmed by 1 base and J by 2 bases, 9 bases remained unmatched. Germline V CDR1 and CDR2: SGHVS, FQNEAQ. This CDR3 is 17 amino acids long.

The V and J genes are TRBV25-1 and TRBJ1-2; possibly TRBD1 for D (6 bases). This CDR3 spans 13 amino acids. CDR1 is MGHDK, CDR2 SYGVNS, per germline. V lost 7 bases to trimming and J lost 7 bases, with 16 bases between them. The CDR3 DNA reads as TGTGCCAGCAAGGGGGGGCGAGTAAGTGGCTACACCTTC. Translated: CASKGGRVSGYTF.

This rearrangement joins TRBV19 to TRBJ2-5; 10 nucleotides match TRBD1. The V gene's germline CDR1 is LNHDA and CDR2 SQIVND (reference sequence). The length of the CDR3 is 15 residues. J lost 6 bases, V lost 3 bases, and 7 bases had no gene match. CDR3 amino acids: CASSMGQGSKKTQYF. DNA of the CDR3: TGTGCCAGTAGTATGGGACAGGGGTCTAAAAAGACCCAGTACTTC.

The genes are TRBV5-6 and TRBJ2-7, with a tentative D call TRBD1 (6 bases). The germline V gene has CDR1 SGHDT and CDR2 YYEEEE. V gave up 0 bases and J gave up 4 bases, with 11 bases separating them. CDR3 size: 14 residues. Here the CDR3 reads CASSLGGRLYEQYF. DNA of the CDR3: TGTGCCAGCAGCTTGGGGGGGCGCCTGTACGAGCAGTACTTC.

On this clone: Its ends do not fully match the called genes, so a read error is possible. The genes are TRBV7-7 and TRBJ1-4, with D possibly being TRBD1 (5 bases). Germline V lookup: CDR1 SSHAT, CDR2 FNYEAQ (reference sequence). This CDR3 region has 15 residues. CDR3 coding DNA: TGTGCTAGCAGCCCCGCAGGGTGGAAGGAGGGAAAACTGTTTTTT. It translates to CASSPAGWKEGKLFF. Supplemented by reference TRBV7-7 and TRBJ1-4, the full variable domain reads GAGVSQSPRYKVTKRGQDVTLRCDPISSHATLYWYQQALGQGPEFLTYFNYEAQPDKSGLPSDRFSAERPEGSISTLTIQRTEQRDSAMYRCASSPAGWKEGKLFFGSGTQLSVL.

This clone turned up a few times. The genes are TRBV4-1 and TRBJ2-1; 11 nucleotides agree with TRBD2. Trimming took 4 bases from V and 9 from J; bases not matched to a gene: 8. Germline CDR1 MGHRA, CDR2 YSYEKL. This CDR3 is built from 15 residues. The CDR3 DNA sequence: TGCGCCAGCAGCCCACTAGCGGGAGATATCCGTGAGCAGTTCTTC. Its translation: CASSPLAGDIREQFF.

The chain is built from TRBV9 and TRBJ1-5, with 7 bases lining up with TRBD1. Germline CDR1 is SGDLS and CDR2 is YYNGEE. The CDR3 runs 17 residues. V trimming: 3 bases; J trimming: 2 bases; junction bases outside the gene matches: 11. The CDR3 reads CASSGGPDRDGNQPQHF. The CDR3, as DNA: TGTGCCAGCAGCGGAGGCCCTGACAGGGACGGCAATCAGCCCCAGCATTTT.

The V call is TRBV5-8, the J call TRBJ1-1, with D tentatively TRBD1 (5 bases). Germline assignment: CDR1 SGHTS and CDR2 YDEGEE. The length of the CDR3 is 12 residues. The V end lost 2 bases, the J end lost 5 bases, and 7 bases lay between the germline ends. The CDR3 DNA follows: TGTGCCAGCAGCTTTGGGGGGACTGAAGCTTTCTTT. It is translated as CASSFGGTEAFF.

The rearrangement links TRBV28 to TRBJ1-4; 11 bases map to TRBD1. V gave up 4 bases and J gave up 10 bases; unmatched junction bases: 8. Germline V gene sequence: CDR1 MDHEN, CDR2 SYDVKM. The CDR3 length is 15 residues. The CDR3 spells CASSSSGTGGGKLFF. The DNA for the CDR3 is TGTGCCAGCAGTTCGTCCGGGACAGGGGGAGGAAAACTGTTTTTT.

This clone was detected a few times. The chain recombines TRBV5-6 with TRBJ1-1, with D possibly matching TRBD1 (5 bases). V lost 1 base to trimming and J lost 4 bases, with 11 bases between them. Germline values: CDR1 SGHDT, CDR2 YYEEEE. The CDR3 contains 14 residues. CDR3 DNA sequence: TGTGCCAGCAGCTTGTCCTGGGGGGTCACTGAAGCTTTCTTT. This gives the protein CASSLSWGVTEAFF.

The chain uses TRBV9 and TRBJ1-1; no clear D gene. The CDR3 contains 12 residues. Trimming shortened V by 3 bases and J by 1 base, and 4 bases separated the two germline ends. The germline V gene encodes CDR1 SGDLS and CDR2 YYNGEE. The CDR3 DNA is TGTGCCAGCAGCGAACAGAACACTGAAGCTTTCTTT. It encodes CASSEQNTEAFF.

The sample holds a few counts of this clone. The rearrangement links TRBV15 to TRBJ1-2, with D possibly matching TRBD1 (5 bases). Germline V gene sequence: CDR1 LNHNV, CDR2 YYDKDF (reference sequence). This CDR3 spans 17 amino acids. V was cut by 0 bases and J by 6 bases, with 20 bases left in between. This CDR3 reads CATSRDPGVNMVNGYTF. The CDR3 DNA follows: TGTGCCACCAGCAGAGATCCGGGGGTCAATATGGTAAATGGCTACACCTTC.

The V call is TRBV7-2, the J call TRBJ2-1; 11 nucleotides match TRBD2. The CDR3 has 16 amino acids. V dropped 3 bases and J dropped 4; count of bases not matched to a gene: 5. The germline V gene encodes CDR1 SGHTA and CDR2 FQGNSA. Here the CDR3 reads CASSFGSSGGYNEQFF. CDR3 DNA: TGTGCCAGCAGCTTTGGTTCTAGCGGGGGGTACAATGAGCAGTTCTTC.

CDR3 coding DNA: TGTGCCAGCAGCCAAGGACTAGTAGTCTACGAGCAGTACTTC. This encodes CASSQGLVVYEQYF. The chain has TRBV14 and TRBJ2-7, with a possible D match to TRBD2 (6 bases). This CDR3 spans 14 amino acids. Germline loops: CDR1 SGHDN, CDR2 FVKESK. Trimming removed 1 base at V and 3 bases at J, with 10 bases between.

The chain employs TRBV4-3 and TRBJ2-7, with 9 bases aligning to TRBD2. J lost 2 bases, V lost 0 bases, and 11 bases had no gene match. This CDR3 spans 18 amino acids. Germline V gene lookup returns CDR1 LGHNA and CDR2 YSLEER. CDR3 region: CASSQEGGSGGGPYEQYF. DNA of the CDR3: TGCGCCAGCAGCCAAGAGGGAGGTAGCGGGGGTGGCCCCTACGAGCAGTACTTC.

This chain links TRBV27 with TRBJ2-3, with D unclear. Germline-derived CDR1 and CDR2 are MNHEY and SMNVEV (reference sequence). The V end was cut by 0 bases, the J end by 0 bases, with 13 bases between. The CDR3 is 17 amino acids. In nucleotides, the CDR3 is TGTGCCAGCAGTTTATCGGAAGGCGGTTATAGCACAGATACGCAGTATTTT. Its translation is CASSLSEGGYSTDTQYF.

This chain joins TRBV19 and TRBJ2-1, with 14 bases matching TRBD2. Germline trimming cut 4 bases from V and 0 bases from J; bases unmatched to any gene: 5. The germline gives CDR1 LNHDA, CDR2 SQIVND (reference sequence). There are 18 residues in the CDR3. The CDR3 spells CASSTPGLAGDSYNEQFF. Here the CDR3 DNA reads TGTGCCAGTAGTACCCCGGGACTAGCGGGAGACTCCTACAATGAGCAGTTCTTC.

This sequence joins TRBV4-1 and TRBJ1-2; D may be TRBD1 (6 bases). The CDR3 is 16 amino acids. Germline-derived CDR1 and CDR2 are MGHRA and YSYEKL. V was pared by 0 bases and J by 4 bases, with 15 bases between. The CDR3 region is CASSQDLDSGFYGYTF. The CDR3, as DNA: TGCGCCAGCAGCCAAGATTTGGACAGTGGATTCTATGGCTACACCTTC.

For the CDR3, the DNA is TGTGCCAGCAGCCAAGAAGCCAGGGGACTAGCGGGTAATGAGCAGTTCTTC. Its translation: CASSQEARGLAGNEQFF. The chain couples TRBV14 to TRBJ2-1, with 12 bases fitting TRBD2. The CDR3 is 17 amino acids. Germline V gene sequence: CDR1 SGHDN, CDR2 FVKESK. The V and J ends lost 0 bases and 7 bases, in that order; junction bases with no gene match: 7.

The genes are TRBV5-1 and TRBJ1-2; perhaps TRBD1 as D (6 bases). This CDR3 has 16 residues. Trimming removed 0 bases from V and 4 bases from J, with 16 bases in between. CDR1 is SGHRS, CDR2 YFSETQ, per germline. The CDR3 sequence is CASSLEPGEGFYGYTF. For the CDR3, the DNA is TGCGCCAGCAGCTTGGAACCAGGGGAGGGTTTCTATGGCTACACCTTC.

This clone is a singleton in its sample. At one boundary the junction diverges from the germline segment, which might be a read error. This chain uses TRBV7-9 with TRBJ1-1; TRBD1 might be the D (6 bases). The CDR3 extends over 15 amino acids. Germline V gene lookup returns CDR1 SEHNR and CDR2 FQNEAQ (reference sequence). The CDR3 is CSSSLLAGVNTEAFF. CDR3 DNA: TGTTCCAGCAGCTTATTGGCAGGGGTGAACACTGAAGCTTTCTTT.

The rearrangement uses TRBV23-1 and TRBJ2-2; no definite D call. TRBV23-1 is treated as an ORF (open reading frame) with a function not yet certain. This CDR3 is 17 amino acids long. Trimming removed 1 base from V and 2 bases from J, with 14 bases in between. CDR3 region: CASSQFSHRDNTGELFF. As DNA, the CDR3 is TGCGCCAGCAGTCAATTTAGCCACCGAGACAACACCGGGGAGCTGTTTTTT.

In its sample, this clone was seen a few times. The CDR3 nucleotides are TGTGCCAGCAGTCTATTGACAGGGTCTGGAAACACCATATATTTT. Translating it yields CASSLLTGSGNTIYF. The chain couples TRBV6-6 to TRBJ1-3; 7 bases are a match to TRBD1. CDR1 and CDR2 from the germline V gene are MNHNY and SVGAGI (reference sequence). This CDR3 contains 15 residues. The J segment lost 1 base and the V segment lost 5 bases, leaving 5 bases of the junction unmatched.

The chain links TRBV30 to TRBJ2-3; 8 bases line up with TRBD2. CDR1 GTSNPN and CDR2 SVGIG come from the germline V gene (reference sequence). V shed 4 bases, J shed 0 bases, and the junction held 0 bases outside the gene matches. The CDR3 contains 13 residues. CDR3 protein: CAWTSGSTDTQYF. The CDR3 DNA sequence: TGTGCCTGGACTAGCGGGAGCACAGATACGCAGTATTTT.

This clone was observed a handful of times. The CDR3 reads CASSPRDNPEAFF. CDR3 DNA sequence: TGCGCCAGCAGCCCCCGGGACAATCCTGAAGCTTTCTTT. V is TRBV4-1 and J is TRBJ1-1; D perhaps matches TRBD1 (6 bases). The germline gives CDR1 MGHRA, CDR2 YSYEKL. V dropped 4 bases and J dropped 6 bases, with 12 bases sitting between them. The CDR3 sequence is 13 residues long.

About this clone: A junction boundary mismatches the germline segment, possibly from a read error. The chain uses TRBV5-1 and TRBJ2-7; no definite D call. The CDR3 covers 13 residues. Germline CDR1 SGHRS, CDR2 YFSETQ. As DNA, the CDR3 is TGCGCCAGCTGCTTGTCCACTTTGCGCGAGCAGTACTTC. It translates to CASCLSTLREQYF.